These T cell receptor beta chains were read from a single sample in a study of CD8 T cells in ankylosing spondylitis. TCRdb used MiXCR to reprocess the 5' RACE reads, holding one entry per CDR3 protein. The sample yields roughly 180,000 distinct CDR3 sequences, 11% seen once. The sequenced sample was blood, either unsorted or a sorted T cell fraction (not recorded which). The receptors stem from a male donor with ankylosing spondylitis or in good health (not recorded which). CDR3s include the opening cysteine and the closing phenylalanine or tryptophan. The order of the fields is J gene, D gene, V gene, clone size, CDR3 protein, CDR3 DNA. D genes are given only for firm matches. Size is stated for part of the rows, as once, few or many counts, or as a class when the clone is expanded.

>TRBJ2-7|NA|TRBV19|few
CASSRPVGEQYF
TGTGCCAGTAGTAGGCCAGTGGGCGAGCAGTACTTC
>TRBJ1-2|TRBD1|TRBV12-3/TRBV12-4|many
CASSSRDRSNYGYTF
TGTGCCAGCAGTTCCCGGGACAGGAGCAACTATGGCTACACCTTC
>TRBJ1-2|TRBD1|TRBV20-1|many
CSASAGQATGGYTF
TGCAGTGCTAGTGCCGGACAGGCGACGGGCGGCTACACCTTC
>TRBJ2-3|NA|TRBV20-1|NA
CSGPHKGVRSTDTQYF
TGCAGTGGCCCCCACAAGGGGGTTAGAAGCACAGATACGCAGTATTTT
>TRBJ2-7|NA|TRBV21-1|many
CASSKGRQGSSYEQYF
TGTGCCAGCAGCAAGGGGAGACAGGGGAGCTCCTACGAGCAGTACTTC
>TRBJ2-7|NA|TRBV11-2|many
CASSLVRQGHEQYF
TGTGCCAGCAGCTTAGTAAGGCAGGGCCACGAGCAGTACTTC
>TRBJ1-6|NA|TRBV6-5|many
CASSYSIGSLLGDSPLHF
TGTGCCAGCAGTTACTCGATCGGCAGCTTGCTGGGAGATTCACCCCTCCACTTT
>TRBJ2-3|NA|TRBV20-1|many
CSARGPLNTDTQYF
TGCAGTGCCCGTGGGCCTTTAAACACAGATACGCAGTATTTT
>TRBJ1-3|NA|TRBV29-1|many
CSVSWGLDAGGNTIYF
TGCAGCGTTAGTTGGGGCCTCGATGCTGGTGGAAACACCATATATTTT
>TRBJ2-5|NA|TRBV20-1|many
CSAAGEETQYF
TGCAGTGCAGCAGGGGAAGAGACCCAGTACTTC
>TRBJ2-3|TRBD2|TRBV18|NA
CASSPGLAGGPITDTQYF
TGTGCCAGCTCACCTGGACTAGCGGGAGGCCCCATCACAGATACGCAGTATTTT
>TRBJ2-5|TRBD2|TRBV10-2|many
CASRSGGGTLGETQYF
TGCGCCAGCAGGTCGGGAGGGGGTACCTTGGGAGAGACCCAGTACTTC
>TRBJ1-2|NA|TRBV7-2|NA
CASSLAPVSNYGYTF
TGTGCCAGCAGCTTAGCGCCGGTCAGTAACTATGGCTACACCTTC
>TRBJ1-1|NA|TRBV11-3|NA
CASSRNGQEAFF
TGTGCCAGCAGCCGCAATGGACAGGAAGCTTTCTTT
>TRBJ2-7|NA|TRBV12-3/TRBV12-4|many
CASRPGSLYEQYF
TGTGCCAGCAGGCCAGGGAGCTTGTACGAGCAGTACTTC
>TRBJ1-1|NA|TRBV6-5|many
CATRRGTEAFF
TGTGCCACCCGGAGGGGCACTGAAGCTTTCTTT
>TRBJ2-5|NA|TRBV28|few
CASSPAGVPQETQYF
TGTGCCAGCAGTCCGGCAGGGGTTCCCCAAGAGACCCAGTACTTC
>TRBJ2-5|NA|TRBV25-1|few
CASSERVSQYF
TGTGCCAGCAGTGAAAGAGTCTCCCAGTACTTC
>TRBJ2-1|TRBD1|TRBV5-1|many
CASNRDSVNEQFF
TGCGCCAGCAATAGGGACAGTGTAAATGAGCAGTTCTTC
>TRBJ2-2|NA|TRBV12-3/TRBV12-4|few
CASSPTSRTGELFF
TGTGCCAGCAGCCCGACTAGTCGAACCGGGGAGCTGTTTTTT
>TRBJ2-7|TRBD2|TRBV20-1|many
CSAPRAGVSHEQYF
TGCAGTGCCCCCCGAGCGGGAGTTTCCCACGAGCAGTACTTC
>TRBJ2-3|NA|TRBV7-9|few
CASSLDTGYTDTQYF
TGTGCCAGCAGCTTAGATACAGGGTACACAGATACGCAGTATTTT
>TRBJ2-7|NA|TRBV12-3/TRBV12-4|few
CASSRAAGSGEQYF
TGTGCCAGCAGTCGAGCTGCAGGGTCTGGCGAGCAGTACTTC
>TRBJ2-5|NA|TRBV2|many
CASSEGISAESQYF
TGTGCCAGCAGTGAAGGAATATCCGCAGAGAGCCAGTACTTC
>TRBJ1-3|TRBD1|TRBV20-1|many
CSAAGGSGNTIYF
TGCAGTGCCGCAGGGGGTTCAGGAAACACCATATATTTT
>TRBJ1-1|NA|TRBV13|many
CASSPFGGGMNTEAFF
TGTGCCAGCAGCCCCTTCGGGGGGGGCATGAACACTGAAGCTTTCTTT
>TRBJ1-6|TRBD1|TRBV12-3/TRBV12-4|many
CASRGDRGRSNSPLHF
TGTGCCAGCAGAGGTGACAGGGGGCGTAGTAATTCACCCCTCCACTTT
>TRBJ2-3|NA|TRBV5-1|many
CASSLTGDLSDTQYF
TGCGCCAGCAGCTTGACGGGAGATCTCTCAGATACGCAGTATTTT
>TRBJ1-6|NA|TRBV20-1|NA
CSAREGAANSPLHF
TGCAGTGCTAGAGAGGGGGCAGCAAATTCACCCCTCCACTTT
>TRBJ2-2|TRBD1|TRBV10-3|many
CAISGKGQPNTGELFF
TGTGCCATCAGTGGTAAGGGACAGCCTAACACCGGGGAGCTGTTTTTT
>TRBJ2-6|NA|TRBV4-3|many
CASSQGNSGANVLTF
TGCGCCAGCAGCCAAGGGAACTCTGGGGCCAACGTCCTGACTTTC
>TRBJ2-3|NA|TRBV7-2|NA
CASNTSRGRTDTQYF
TGTGCCAGCAACACCTCACGGGGCCGCACAGATACGCAGTATTTT
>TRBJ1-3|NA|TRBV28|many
CASSPGFSGNTIYF
TGTGCCAGCTCCCCAGGGTTTTCGGGAAACACCATATATTTT
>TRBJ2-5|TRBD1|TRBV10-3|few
CAIRGTATRGLQETQYF
TGTGCCATCAGAGGGACAGCCACCCGCGGCTTACAAGAGACCCAGTACTTC
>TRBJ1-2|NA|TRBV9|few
CASRSDSDGYTF
TGTGCCAGCCGCTCCGACAGTGATGGCTACACCTTC
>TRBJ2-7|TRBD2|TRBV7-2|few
CASSLARGGSYEQYF
TGTGCCAGCAGCTTAGCGCGGGGGGGCTCCTACGAGCAGTACTTC
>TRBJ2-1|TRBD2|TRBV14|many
CASSQSASGGEQFF
TGTGCCAGCAGCCAATCGGCGAGCGGGGGTGAGCAGTTCTTC
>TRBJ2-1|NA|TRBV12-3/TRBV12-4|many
CASSSATRGVAFF
TGTGCCAGCAGTTCGGCGACTCGAGGCGTGGCCTTCTTC
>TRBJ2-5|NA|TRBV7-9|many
CASSLANQETQYF
TGTGCCAGCAGCTTAGCAAACCAAGAGACCCAGTACTTC
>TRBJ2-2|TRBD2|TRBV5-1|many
CASSHRTTSGVNTGELFF
TGCGCCAGCAGCCATCGCACTACTAGCGGGGTGAACACCGGGGAGCTGTTTTTT
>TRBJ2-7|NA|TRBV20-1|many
CSAQGDSYEQYF
TGCAGTGCCCAGGGAGACTCCTACGAGCAGTACTTC
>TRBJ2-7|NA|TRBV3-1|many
CASSRGANGEQYF
TGTGCCAGCTCCCGGGGGGCCAACGGCGAGCAGTACTTC
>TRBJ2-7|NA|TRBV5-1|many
CASSFEGRPREQYF
TGCGCCAGCAGCTTCGAAGGCAGGCCTAGGGAGCAGTACTTC
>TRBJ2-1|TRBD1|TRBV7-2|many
CASSYRQGPNEQFF
TGTGCCAGCAGCTATCGACAGGGCCCCAATGAGCAGTTCTTC
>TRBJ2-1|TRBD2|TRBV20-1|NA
CSAKIAGEGYNEQFF
TGCAGTGCTAAAATAGCGGGAGAAGGCTACAATGAGCAGTTCTTC
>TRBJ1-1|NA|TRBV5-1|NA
CASSLRGVDTEAFF
TGCGCCAGCAGCTTGCGGGGGGTTGACACTGAAGCTTTCTTT
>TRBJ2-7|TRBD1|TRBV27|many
CASSPTTGFGEQYF
TGTGCCAGCAGTCCGACGACAGGGTTTGGGGAGCAGTACTTC
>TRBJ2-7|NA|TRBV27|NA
CASSRRGSSYEQYF
TGTGCCAGCTCCCGGCGGGGAAGCTCCTACGAGCAGTACTTC
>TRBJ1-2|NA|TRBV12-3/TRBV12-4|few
CASSSNRNYGYTF
TGTGCCAGCAGTTCAAACAGAAACTATGGCTACACCTTC
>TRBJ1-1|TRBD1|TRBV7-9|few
CASSLFRMTGGEAEAFF
TGTGCCAGCAGCTTATTTCGGATGACAGGGGGTGAAGCTGAAGCTTTCTTT
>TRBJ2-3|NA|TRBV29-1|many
CSVDRAGATDTQYF
TGCAGCGTTGATCGGGCAGGGGCGACAGATACGCAGTATTTT
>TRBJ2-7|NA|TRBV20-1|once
CCARPGNIGSYEQYF
TGCTGTGCTAGGCCTGGAAACATCGGCTCCTACGAGCAGTACTTC
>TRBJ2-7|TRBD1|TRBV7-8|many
CASSLGFSGQGYEQYF
TGTGCCAGCAGCTTGGGATTTTCGGGACAGGGGTACGAGCAGTACTTC
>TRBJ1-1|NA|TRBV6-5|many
CASSYVQSGTEAFF
TGTGCCAGCAGTTACGTTCAGAGTGGCACTGAAGCTTTCTTT
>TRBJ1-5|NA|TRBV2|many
CASSENSNNQPQHF
TGTGCCAGCAGTGAGAATAGCAACAATCAGCCCCAGCATTTT
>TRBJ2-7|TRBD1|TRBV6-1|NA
CASSTTGDISYEQYF
TGTGCCAGCAGCACTACAGGGGACATCTCCTACGAGCAGTACTTC
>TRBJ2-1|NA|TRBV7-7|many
CASSLSLADNEQFF
TGTGCCAGCAGCTTAAGCTTAGCGGACAATGAGCAGTTCTTC
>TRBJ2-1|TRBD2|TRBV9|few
CASSVASGKFYNEQFF
TGTGCCAGCAGCGTAGCTAGCGGGAAGTTCTACAATGAGCAGTTCTTC
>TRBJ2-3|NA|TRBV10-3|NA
CAIRTRGSQYF
TGTGCCATCAGAACAAGGGGCTCGCAGTATTTT
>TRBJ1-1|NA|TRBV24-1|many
CATSDRETRGAFF
TGTGCCACCAGTGACCGGGAAACCCGGGGAGCTTTCTTT